This TCR beta chain emerged from a study of shared clonotypes between healthy human individuals. The healthy adult donors were HIV-negative and reported no recent acute infections or vaccinations. When samples were unsorted, tens of millions of PBMCs were used for genomic DNA. Authors' methods: Junction-only immunoSEQ data arrived without quality scores, meaning filtering differed. Clones were read by immunoSEQ multiplex PCR, and TCRdb kept only the in-frame ones, dropping some. That table supplies the V and J calls and clone size; D and trimming were determined from the DNA. The sample records some 470,000 clones, 70% to 80% being singletons. The V and J ends lost 1 base and 4 bases, in that order; junction bases with no gene match: 10. The CDR3 contains 17 residues. Germline-derived CDR1 and CDR2 are SGHTA and FQGNSA.

The chain carries TRBV7-2 and TRBJ2-7; TRBD2 aligns across 10 bases. Sample: PBMCs. This sequence originates from a woman in her 40s in good health. Some clones in this sample may be carry-over from other donors' samples. CDR3 in DNA: TGTGCCAGCAGCTTAGAGGTAGCGGGAGGACTAGTATACGAGCAGTACTTC. Translation: CASSLEVAGGLVYEQYF.